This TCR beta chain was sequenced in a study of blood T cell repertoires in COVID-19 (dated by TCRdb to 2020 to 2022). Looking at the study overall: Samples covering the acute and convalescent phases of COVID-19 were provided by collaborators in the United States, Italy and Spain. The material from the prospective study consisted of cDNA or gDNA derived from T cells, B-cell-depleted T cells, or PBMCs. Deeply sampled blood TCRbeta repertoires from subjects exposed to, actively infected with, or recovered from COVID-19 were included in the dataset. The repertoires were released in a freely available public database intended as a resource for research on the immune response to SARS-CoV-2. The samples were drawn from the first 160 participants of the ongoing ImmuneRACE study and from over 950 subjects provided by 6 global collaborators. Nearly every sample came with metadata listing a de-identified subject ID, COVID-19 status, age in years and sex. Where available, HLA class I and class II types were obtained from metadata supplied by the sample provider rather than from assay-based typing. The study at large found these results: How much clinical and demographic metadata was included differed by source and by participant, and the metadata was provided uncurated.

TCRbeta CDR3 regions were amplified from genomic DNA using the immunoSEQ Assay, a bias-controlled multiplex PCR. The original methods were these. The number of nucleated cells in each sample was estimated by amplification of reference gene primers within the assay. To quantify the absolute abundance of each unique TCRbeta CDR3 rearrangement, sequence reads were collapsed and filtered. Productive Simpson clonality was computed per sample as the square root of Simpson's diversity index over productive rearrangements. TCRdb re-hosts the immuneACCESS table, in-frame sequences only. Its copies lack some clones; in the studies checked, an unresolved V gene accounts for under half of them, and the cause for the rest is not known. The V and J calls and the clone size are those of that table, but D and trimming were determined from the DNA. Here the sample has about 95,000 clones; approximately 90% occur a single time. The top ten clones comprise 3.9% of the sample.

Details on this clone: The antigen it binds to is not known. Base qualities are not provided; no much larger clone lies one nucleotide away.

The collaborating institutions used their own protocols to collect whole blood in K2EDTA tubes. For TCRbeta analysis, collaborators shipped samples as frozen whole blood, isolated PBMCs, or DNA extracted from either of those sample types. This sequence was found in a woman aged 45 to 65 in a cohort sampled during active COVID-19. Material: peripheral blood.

The DNA is as follows: TGTGCCAGCAGTGACAGGGTCTCCTACGAGCAGTACTTC. It codes for CASSDRVSYEQYF. The V and J segments used are TRBV12-3 or TRBV12-4 and TRBJ2-7, with TRBD1 identical over 7 junction bases. The CDR3, cysteine through phenylalanine, is 13 amino acids long. Just CDR3 DNA is preserved here, 39 bases in frame from base 1. V lost 5 bases and J lost 0 bases, and the count of bases not matched to a germline gene is 1.